These T cell receptor beta chains were read from a single sample in a study of blood T cell repertoires in COVID-19. Profiled with immunoSEQ multiplex PCR; TCRdb holds only in-frame clones, not every one. The repertoire holds roughly 78,000 clones, with 86% as singletons. Source material: peripheral blood. These receptors were collected from a woman aged 60-70 years with acute or convalescent COVID-19. CDR3s include the opening cysteine and the closing phenylalanine or tryptophan. Each record gives: J gene, V gene, clone size, D gene, CDR3 DNA, CDR3 protein. The D gene is left open where the match is weak. Part of the rows lack a size; the others show once, few, many or a class for expanded clones.

>TRBJ2-7|TRBV3-1/TRBV3-2|.|TRBD1
TGTGCCAGCAGCCAAGCCGGACAGGGCTCCTACGAGCAGTACTTC
CASSQAGQGSYEQYF
>TRBJ2-5|TRBV2|.|TRBD2
TGTGCCAGCAGTGGGACTAGCGGGGGGGAAGAGACCCAGTACTTC
CASSGTSGGEETQYF
>TRBJ2-7|TRBV7-6|once|TRBD2
TGTGCCAGCAGCCCAAGGGGTTCTAGCGGGAGCTACGAGCAGTACTTC
CASSPRGSSGSYEQYF
>TRBJ2-1|TRBV11-3|.|.
TGTGCCAGCAGCTCTGGACTGAGCTCCTACAATGAGCAGTTCTTC
CASSSGLSSYNEQFF
>TRBJ1-5|TRBV10-3|few|.
TGTGCCATCAGTGAGTCTCAAGGTAGCTATAGCAATCAGCCCCAGCATTTT
CAISESQGSYSNQPQHF
>TRBJ2-7|TRBV20-1|.|.
TGCAGTGCTAGTATCGCCTACGAGCAGTACTTC
CSASIAYEQYF
>TRBJ2-3|TRBV7-3|.|.
TGTGCCAGCAGCTTAACGTTCGGCACAGATACGCAGTATTTT
CASSLTFGTDTQYF
>TRBJ2-1|TRBV14|.|.
TGTGCCAGCAGCCCCCGGGTGCACTCCTACAATGAGCAGTTCTTC
CASSPRVHSYNEQFF
>TRBJ2-5|TRBV28|.|.
TGTGCCAGCAGTACTTCCGGGACTCTCCCAGCGGAGACCCAGTACTTC
CASSTSGTLPAETQYF
>TRBJ2-7|TRBV7-9|.|.
TGTGCCAGCAGCTTAATCAACGGCGGAAACTACGAGCAGTACTTC
CASSLINGGNYEQYF
>TRBJ2-1|TRBV27|.|.
TGTGCCAGCAGTCTTGGACTTTACAATGAGCAGTTCTTC
CASSLGLYNEQFF
>TRBJ2-5|TRBV2|once|TRBD2
TGTGCCAGCAGCCGACTAGCGGGCCAAGAGACCCAGTACTTC
CASSRLAGQETQYF
>TRBJ2-2|TRBV6-1|.|TRBD1
TGTGCCAGCAGTGAAGGGGGATCCAGGGGGCAAACCGGGGAGCTGTTTTTT
CASSEGGSRGQTGELFF
>TRBJ2-3|TRBV5-8|.|.
TGTGCCAGCAGCTTGGGTTGGCGCACAGATACGCAGTATTTT
CASSLGWRTDTQYF
>TRBJ2-7|TRBV10-1|.|TRBD1
TGCGCCAGACTCACAGGGGCCCGGGCCTACGAGCAGTACTTC
CARLTGARAYEQYF
>TRBJ2-3|TRBV4-2|.|.
TGTGCCAGCAGCCAAGCGGGTAGTGCAGATACGCAGTATTTT
CASSQAGSADTQYF
>TRBJ2-3|TRBV23-1|.|TRBD1
TGCGCCAGCAGTCATTTGGACAGGACGGCGGCAGATACGCAGTATTTT
CASSHLDRTAADTQYF
>TRBJ2-3|TRBV18|.|.
TGTGCCAGCTCACCAGGGCCGACGGCTAGCACAGATACGCAGTATTTT
CASSPGPTASTDTQYF